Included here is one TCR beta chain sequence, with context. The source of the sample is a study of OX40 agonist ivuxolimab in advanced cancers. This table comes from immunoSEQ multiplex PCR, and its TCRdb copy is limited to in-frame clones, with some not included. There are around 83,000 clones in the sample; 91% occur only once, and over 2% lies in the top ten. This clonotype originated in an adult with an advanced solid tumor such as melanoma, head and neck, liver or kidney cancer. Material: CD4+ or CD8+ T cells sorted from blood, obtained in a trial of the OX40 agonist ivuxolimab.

The chain's CDR3 is CASRHGTRGNNEQFF. CDR3 sequence (DNA): TGTGCCAGCAGGCACGGGACGAGAGGTAATAATGAGCAGTTCTTC. The V call is TRBV28, the J call TRBJ2-1, with D tentatively TRBD1 or TRBD2 (5 bases each). The CDR3 is 15 residues long. V lost 6 bases and J lost 7, with 19 bases in between. The germline V gene encodes CDR1 MDHEN and CDR2 SYDVKM.